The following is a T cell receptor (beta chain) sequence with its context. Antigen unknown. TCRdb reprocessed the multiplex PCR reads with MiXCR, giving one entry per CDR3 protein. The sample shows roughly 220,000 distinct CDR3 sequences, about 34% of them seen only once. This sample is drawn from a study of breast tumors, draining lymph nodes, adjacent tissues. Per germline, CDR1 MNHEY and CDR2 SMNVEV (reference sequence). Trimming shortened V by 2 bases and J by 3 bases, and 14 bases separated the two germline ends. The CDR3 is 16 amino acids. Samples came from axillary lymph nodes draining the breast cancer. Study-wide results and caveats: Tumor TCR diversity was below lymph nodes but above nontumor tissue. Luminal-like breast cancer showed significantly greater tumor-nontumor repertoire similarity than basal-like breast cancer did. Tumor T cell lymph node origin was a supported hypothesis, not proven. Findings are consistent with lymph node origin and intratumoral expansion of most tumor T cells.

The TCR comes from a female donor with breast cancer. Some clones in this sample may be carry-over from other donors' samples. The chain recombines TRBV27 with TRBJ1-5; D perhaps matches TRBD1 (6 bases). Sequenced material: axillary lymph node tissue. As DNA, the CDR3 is TGTGCCAGCAGTTTAGCAGGGGCGCAACTCAATCAGCCCCAGCATTTT. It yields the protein CASSLAGAQLNQPQHF.